Sequencing of this TCR beta chain was carried out in a study of shared clonotypes between healthy human individuals (TCRdb year 2020). Regarding the complete study: The cohort comprised two women and a few men aged 18 to 49 years. Each donor's leukapheresis produced roughly between roughly 0.85 and 10 billion PBMCs. Blood TCR repertoires of roughly 5 healthy adults were deeply sequenced to estimate repertoire size and the extent of clonotype sharing between individuals. For each donor, CD4 naive and CD4 memory were each run on three plates, CD8 naive on two plates, and CD8 memory on one plate. Different laboratories and diverse techniques were used to prepare libraries and sequence TCR repertoires, to increase sequencing depth and limit assay-specific biases. The research as a whole found: Sharing across four donors was observed for roughly 5% of naive CD4, 3.5% of naive CD8, 2% to 2.5% of memory CD4, and less than 0.45% of memory CD8 clonotypes. Pairwise subsampling led to the expectation that sequencing depth would affect the degree of clonotype sharing among donors. The genetic and exposure-history diversity represented was limited by the small number of donors. Clonotypes shared by all four sorted-subset donors showed higher generation probabilities than non-shared clonotypes. Estimated clonotype richness was generally larger for naive than for memory subsets. Rarefaction of sorted-subset datasets indicated incomplete sequencing despite the large sequencing depth. Sampling was restricted to blood, and TCR repertoires in tissues likely differ from the TCR repertoires found in blood.

V is clipped by 6 bases and J by 7 bases, and the sequence between their germline boundaries is 13 bases long. CDR1 and CDR2 are drawn from the germline V gene: MDHEN, SYDVKM. The CDR3 runs 14 residues from the cysteine to the phenylalanine. Here the CDR3 DNA is all that survives: 42 bases in frame from base 1. TCR CDR3 regions were amplified from genomic DNA by multiplex PCR using the deep immunoSEQ assay. Extracted genomic DNA from each cell subset was distributed evenly across all wells of several immunoSEQ 96-well plates, and each plate was treated as a replicate. Each replicate PCR for sorted subsets received roughly 0.2 ug genomic DNA, equal to 30,000 or so T cell genomes. The purified libraries were quantified using a Qubit 3.0 fluorometer, sized with a Bioanalyzer 2100, and then quantified again using the KAPA Library Quantification kit. Each immunoSEQ 96-well plate was sequenced on its own single-read 150-cycle Illumina NextSeq 550 flow cell. The original pipeline was this. Because only junctional sequences without quality scores were contained in the immunoSEQ output, filtering matching that applied to full-length reads could not be performed. To assign V/J genes and CDR3, sequences were annotated using PyIR, a Python wrapper for IgBLAST v1.9, with IMGT germline references. Reads were removed for weak V/J assignments (E-value above 1e-6), missing CDR3, stop codons, out-of-frame junctions, or ambiguous translated residues. A V3J clonotype was defined by an identical inferred V gene, J gene, and CDR3 amino acid sequence. Percentage overlap between repertoires was calculated by dividing the number of shared unique clonotypes by the size of the smaller repertoire. Repertoire richness was assessed with RTK rarefaction, the Chao1 estimator, and Recon v2.1 estimates of unobserved clonotypes. OLGA was used to compute generation probabilities for all TCRbeta clonotypes that the gDNA method yielded from a handful of donors. As stored in TCRdb, this immuneACCESS dataset retains in-frame rearrangements with V and J assigned. A fraction of the clones does not appear; measured against another copy, unresolved V genes explain less than half of the discrepancy, and the remainder lacks a known reason. The V and J calls and clone size come from that table; D and trimming were worked out from the DNA. This sample holds around 2,000,000 clones; about 94% were observed only once. Of the sample, approximately 1.2% is held by the ten largest clones.

On this clone itself: It has no known antigen specificity. No much larger clone is present one base from it, and per-base qualities are unavailable.

CD8 naive samples were CD45RO-negative cells positively selected for CCR7, giving a CD45RA+CCR7+ population that excluded TemRA cells. The donors were healthy, HIV-negative adults who had no recently reported acute infections or vaccinations. Only Caucasian adults living in Nashville, Tennessee, USA were represented among the donors. After blood collection by leukapheresis, PBMCs were isolated using Ficoll-Histopaque density gradient centrifugation and then cryopreserved in the vapor phase of liquid nitrogen. Analytical flow cytometry was used to check the purity and quantity of each magnetically sorted T cell population. Each sorted fraction had its genomic DNA isolated and then quantified by UV absorbance on a Nanodrop 2000c.

Sequencing was performed on naive CD8+ T cells sorted from blood. The sample's cell subset or site label, decoded: CD45RA+CCR7+. The chain employs TRBV28 and TRBJ1-6; the D gene cannot be resolved reliably. This receptor was taken from a man younger than 30 in good health. The CDR3: CASSLRSPNSPLHF. The DNA sequence is given as TGTGCCAGCAGCCTTCGATCCCCAAATTCACCCCTCCACTTT.